The 18 T cell receptor beta chains below all came from one sample that was sequenced in a study of shared clonotypes between healthy human individuals. CD45RO negativity and positive selection for CCR7 defined naive CD8 cells, a population that excluded terminally differentiated effector memory CD45RA+ cells. The method was immunoSEQ multiplex PCR; TCRdb's version includes in-frame clones alone and lacks a portion of them. Of more than 500,000 clones listed, around 96% were seen once; the top ten hold around 0.12%. Sequenced material: naive CD8+ T cells sorted from blood. The receptors were gathered from a woman in her 30s in good health.

The genes are TRBV7-8 and TRBJ2-5, with TRBD2 matching 7 bases. The ends lost 3 bases at V and 3 bases at J; junction bases unmatched: 4. The CDR3 is 14 residues long. The V gene's germline CDR1 is SGHVS and CDR2 FQNEAQ. CDR3 sequence reads: CASSFSSGEETQYF. DNA of the CDR3: TGTGCCAGCAGCTTCTCTAGCGGAGAAGAGACCCAGTACTTC.

V gene TRBV28 combines with J gene TRBJ1-5; 8 bases agree with TRBD1. Germline loops: CDR1 MDHEN, CDR2 SYDVKM. The ends lost 4 bases at V and 2 bases at J; junction bases unmatched: 7. The CDR3 runs to 16 residues. CDR3 coding DNA: TGTGCCAGCAGTTCATCAGGGGGCGATGGCAATCAGCCCCAGCATTTT. Translation gives CASSSSGGDGNQPQHF.

The rearrangement joins TRBV20-1 to TRBJ2-1; D is possibly TRBD2 (5 bases). CDR3 size: 11 residues. CDR1 is DFQATT and CDR2 is SNEGSKA in the germline V gene (reference sequence). V shed 6 bases and J shed 8 bases, with 11 bases lying between them. CDR3 nucleotides: TGCAGTGCCAAACTAGTTGATGAGCAGTTCTTC. This gives the protein CSAKLVDEQFF.

V and J are TRBV7-6 and TRBJ2-3, with 11 bases fitting TRBD2. V lost 5 bases to trimming and J lost 5 bases; unmatched junction nucleotides: 12. This CDR3 region has 17 residues. Germline V CDR1 and CDR2: SGHVS, FNYEAQ. The CDR3 loop reads CASSIRASGRMVDTQYF. In DNA form, the CDR3 reads TGTGCCAGCAGCATAAGGGCTAGCGGGAGGATGGTAGATACGCAGTATTTT.

This rearrangement joins TRBV4-2 to TRBJ2-7, with D uncertain. The germline V gene encodes CDR1 LGHNA and CDR2 YNFKEQ. The CDR3 is made up of 16 amino acids. V was trimmed by 3 bases and J by 5 bases, leaving 20 bases between them. DNA for the CDR3: TGTGCCAGCAGCCAGGAATATACAGCAGAGCTGGACGAGCAGTACTTC. This sequence encodes CASSQEYTAELDEQYF.

The chain carries TRBV27 and TRBJ2-1; TRBD1 aligns across 7 bases. This CDR3 is built from 15 residues. V lost 4 bases to trimming and J lost 5 bases; unmatched junction nucleotides: 8. Germline CDR1 is MNHEY and CDR2 is SMNVEV (reference sequence). The CDR3 here is CASSSPGTADNEQFF. As DNA, the CDR3 is TGTGCCAGCAGTTCGCCCGGGACAGCGGACAATGAGCAGTTCTTC.

The chain has TRBV10-3 and TRBJ1-1, with TRBD1 as a possible D gene (6 bases). The V gene's germline CDR1 is ENHRY and CDR2 SYGVKD. The ends were cut back, 6 bases at V and 1 base at J, with 6 bases in the middle. The CDR3 is 12 amino acids. CDR3 in amino acids: CAISRGNTEAFF. The CDR3 DNA is TGTGCCATCAGCAGGGGGAACACTGAAGCTTTCTTT.

This clone was seen only once. For the CDR3, the DNA is TGTGCCAGCAGATACAATTCCTACGAGCAGTACTTC. It codes for CASRYNSYEQYF. The chain is built from TRBV28 and TRBJ2-7; D call uncertain. The CDR3 consists of 12 residues. Germline-derived CDR1 and CDR2 are MDHEN and SYDVKM. V was trimmed by 6 bases and J by 1 base, leaving 7 bases between them.

This sequence joins TRBV5-6 and TRBJ1-2, with D unclear. The CDR3 totals 12 residues. Germline V gene lookup returns CDR1 SGHDT and CDR2 YYEEEE. V gave up 0 bases and J gave up 5 bases, with 5 bases separating them. CDR3 sequence: CASSLDAYGYTF. CDR3 sequence (DNA): TGTGCCAGCAGCTTGGATGCGTATGGCTACACCTTC.

The J gene is TRBJ2-5, the V gene TRBV27; D perhaps matches TRBD2 (5 bases). Near its end, the DNA agrees better with TRBJ2-7, so the J call may be wrong. The germline gives CDR1 MNHEY, CDR2 SMNVEV (reference sequence). This CDR3 contains 13 residues. DNA of the CDR3: TGTGCCAGCAGTTTAGCGGGCTCCTACGAGCAGTACTTC. Its protein product is CASSLAGSYEQYF.

The V call is TRBV6-6, the J call TRBJ2-6; the match to TRBD1 covers 7 bases. V lost 2 bases and J lost 2; bases outside the gene matches: 3. This CDR3 spans 16 amino acids. Looked up from germline, CDR1 is MNHNY and CDR2 is SVGAGI (reference sequence). CDR3 sequence reads: CASSYPTGAGANVLTF. CDR3 DNA: TGTGCCAGCAGTTACCCTACAGGGGCTGGGGCCAACGTCCTGACTTTC.

The V call is TRBV6-5, the J call TRBJ2-7, with 9 bases identical to TRBD1. The CDR3 loop spans 14 amino acids. After removal of 6 bases from V and 6 bases from J, the junction contained 9 bases not matched to a gene. CDR1 is MNHEY, CDR2 SVGAGI, per germline. CDR3 sequence reads: CASRPGQGRSEQYF. The CDR3 DNA follows: TGTGCCAGCAGGCCGGGACAGGGACGAAGCGAGCAGTACTTC.

This clone occurred once. V usage is TRBV19 and J usage is TRBJ1-1; possible D gene TRBD1, 5 bases. This CDR3 comprises 14 residues. Trimming left V 5 bases short and J 1 base short, with 11 bases between. Per germline, CDR1 LNHDA and CDR2 SQIVND (reference sequence). CDR3 sequence: CASSLREWNTEAFF. CDR3 in DNA: TGTGCCAGTAGTCTCAGGGAATGGAACACTGAAGCTTTCTTT.

The genes are TRBV9 and TRBJ2-2, with no clear D. V dropped 4 bases and J dropped 5 bases, with 6 bases sitting between them. The CDR3 runs to 12 residues. Germline V lookup: CDR1 SGDLS, CDR2 YYNGEE. CDR3: CASSLGTGELFF. For the CDR3, the DNA is TGTGCCAGCAGCTTGGGGACCGGGGAGCTGTTTTTT.

The rearrangement links TRBV28 to TRBJ2-2; tentatively, D is TRBD1 or TRBD2 (5 bases each). The V end lost 2 bases, the J end lost 3 bases, and 7 bases lay between the germline ends. Germline CDR1 is MDHEN and CDR2 is SYDVKM. The CDR3 sequence is 14 residues long. The CDR3: CASSLMGDTGELFF. CDR3 sequence (DNA): TGTGCCAGCAGTTTAATGGGGGACACCGGGGAGCTGTTTTTT.

V gene TRBV5-4 combines with J gene TRBJ2-2, with 11 bases fitting TRBD2. In germline, CDR1 is SGHNT, CDR2 YYREEE (reference sequence). Unmatched junction bases numbered 4, after V lost 4 bases and J lost 2 bases. The CDR3 runs to 16 residues. This CDR3 is CASSPGLAANTGELFF. As DNA, the CDR3 is TGTGCCAGCAGCCCGGGACTAGCGGCCAACACCGGGGAGCTGTTTTTT.

This clone has only a few counts. The chain carries TRBV27 and TRBJ2-2; no reliable D call. Per germline, CDR1 MNHEY and CDR2 SMNVEV (reference sequence). This CDR3 has 13 amino acids. Trimming cost V 5 bases and J 0 bases, with 4 bases left between them. The CDR3 loop reads CASSASNTGELFF. DNA of the CDR3: TGTGCCAGCAGTGCCTCGAACACCGGGGAGCTGTTTTTT.

This clone was recorded only once. V gene TRBV5-1 combines with J gene TRBJ2-6; TRBD2 agrees at 7 bases. Germline lookup yields CDR1 SGHRS and CDR2 YFSETQ. The V and J ends lost 4 bases and 3 bases, in that order; junction bases with no gene match: 10. This CDR3 has 17 residues. In DNA, the CDR3 is TGCGCCAGCAGCGACCGGGGGAGGGGCGTTGGGGCCAACGTCCTGACTTTC. Translation: CASSDRGRGVGANVLTF.